This T cell receptor (beta chain) was observed in a study of sequential checkpoint blockade in melanoma. Study summary: Each arm's sequence ended with maintenance nivolumab.

Repertoires were generated with immunoSEQ multiplex PCR, while TCRdb's copy carries only in-frame clones and drops some. Here the sample spans 20,000 to 25,000 clones, 82% being singletons. The CDR3 length is 16 residues. Trimming took off 4 bases at V and 0 bases at J, with 14 bases between the two ends. Germline CDR1 is SGDLS and CDR2 is YYNGEE. Treatment in this sample: randomized to nivolumab then ipilimumab (arm A) or the reverse (arm B). PBMC sorting kept live CD3+CD8+ cells without CD19 or CD56. The TCR comes from a human donor with melanoma. J is TRBJ2-1 and V is TRBV9, with D unclear. The sequencing here drew on CD8+ T cells sorted from blood (inferred from file names), taken from a patient given nivolumab and ipilimumab in sequence. Written as DNA, the CDR3 is TGTGCCAGCAGCCGAACCGACTCATTCTCCTACAATGAGCAGTTCTTC. Translated, it gives CASSRTDSFSYNEQFF.